The TCR beta chain described here comes from a study of blood T cell repertoires in COVID-19. Study details: PBMCs, B-cell-depleted T cells, or T cells were the source of the cDNA or gDNA that made up the material.

Sequencing was performed with immunoSEQ multiplex PCR; in TCRdb, only in-frame clones are kept and a portion is missing. In the table there are 69,000 or so clones, roughly 80% of which are singletons. Trimming removed 3 bases at V and 1 base at J, with 11 bases between. Germline V gives CDR1 GTSNPN, CDR2 SVGIG (reference sequence). CDR3 length equals 14 residues. Sequencing used peripheral blood. This TCR came from a woman aged 80 or over with active or convalescent COVID-19. The rearrangement joins TRBV30 to TRBJ2-3; the D gene is possibly TRBD2 (6 bases). The CDR3, as DNA: TGTGCCTGGAGCGTCGGGACTGGCACAGATACGCAGTATTTT. Its translation: CAWSVGTGTDTQYF. The variable domain in full, completed from reference TRBV30 and TRBJ2-3, reads SQTIHQWPATLVQPVGSPLSLECTVEGTSNPNLYWYRQAAGRGLQLLFYSVGIGQISSEVPQNLSASRPQDRQFILSSKKLLLSDSGFYLCAWSVGTGTDTQYFGPGTRLTVL.